This is a list of T cell receptor beta chains from one sample in a study of T cell responses to AZD1222 COVID-19 vaccine. Measured with immunoSEQ multiplex PCR; TCRdb has only the in-frame clones, and not every one. The top ten clones hold approximately 4% of a sample with under 200,000 clones, 85% to 95% of them seen once. Sequencing was performed on peripheral blood, taken 28 days after the second dose of the MenACWY control vaccine. These receptors all come from an adult who received the MenACWY meningococcal vaccine as a control. The CDR3 runs from the conserved cysteine through the conserved F or W. A D gene is named only where the DNA matches it firmly. A row's size may be missing; if present it is once, few, many or a size class.

>TRBV5-4|-|TRBJ1-4|-
TGTGCCAGCAGCATCGACAGGACCGAAAAAAAACTGTTTTTT
CASSIDRTEKKLFF
>TRBV27|-|TRBJ1-1|-
TGTGCCAGCAGACTCCAGGGGCGCCGGAGCACTGAAGCTTTCTTT
CASRLQGRRSTEAFF
>TRBV2|few|TRBJ2-1|TRBD2
TGTGCCAGCAGTGCCGGGACTAGCGGACTTCTGAATGAGCAGTTCTTC
CASSAGTSGLLNEQFF
>TRBV3-1/TRBV3-2|-|TRBJ1-1|TRBD1
TGTGCCAGCAGGACAGGGAATTGGGCTGAAGCTTTCTTT
CASRTGNWAEAFF
>TRBV28|-|TRBJ2-7|TRBD2
TGTGCCAGCAGTTTATCTGCTAGCGGAAGGGCCTACGAGCAGTACTTC
CASSLSASGRAYEQYF
>TRBV19|-|TRBJ2-7|TRBD1
TGTGCCAGTAGTATAGATGGTCAGGACAGGGGGTTGGGGGAGCAGTACTTC
CASSIDGQDRGLGEQYF
>TRBV15|-|TRBJ1-6|-
TGTGCCACCAGTTCGGGGGAGACCTATAATTCACCCCTCCACTTT
CATSSGETYNSPLHF
>TRBV9|once|TRBJ2-2|-
TGTGCCAGCAGCGTCAGGCCTCGCTCTAGTTGGGGGGAGCTGTTTTTT
CASSVRPRSSWGELFF
>TRBV7-2|-|TRBJ1-2|TRBD1
TGTGCCAGCAGCTGGCGCCGGGGCGGGACAGGCACTGGCTACACCTTC
CASSWRRGGTGTGYTF
>TRBV28|-|TRBJ1-3|-
TGTGCCAGCATAGCCCGATCGACTGGAAACACCATATATTTT
CASIARSTGNTIYF
>TRBV19|-|TRBJ1-5|TRBD1
TGTGCCAGTACCAACGGACAGGGTGGGCATCAGCCCCAGCATTTT
CASTNGQGGHQPQHF
>TRBV19|-|TRBJ1-3|-
TGTGCCAGTAGTACCGTTTTCTCGGGACCTGGAAACACCATATATTTT
CASSTVFSGPGNTIYF
>TRBV29-1|-|TRBJ1-1|-
TGCAGCTCCACATCTACTGAAGCTTTCTTT
CSSTSTEAFF
>TRBV18|-|TRBJ1-4|-
TGTGCCAGCTCACCCGTCCCGGCGACCCTGGGCCTGTTTTTT
CASSPVPATLGLFF
>TRBV19|-|TRBJ2-3|TRBD1
TGTGCCAGACAGGGGGCCGATGTGGGGACGCAGTATTTT
CARQGADVGTQYF
>TRBV7-9|-|TRBJ2-3|-
TGTGCCAGCAGCCATCGGGACGGCAGCACAGATACGCAGTATTTT
CASSHRDGSTDTQYF
>TRBV11-2|-|TRBJ1-3|-
TGTGCCACCTCGGATGGGGTGGGAAACACCATATATTTT
CATSDGVGNTIYF
>TRBV2|-|TRBJ2-6|-
TGTGCCAGCAGGGACCCGGGCCGCTCTGGGGCCAACGTCCTGACTTTC
CASRDPGRSGANVLTF
>TRBV7-9|-|TRBJ2-3|-
TGTGCCAGCTCCAGGGATACGCAGTATTTT
CASSRDTQYF
>TRBV6-1|-|TRBJ2-5|TRBD2
TGTGCCAGCAGTGAAGGACTAGCGGGAGGGGCAGCCCAGTACTTC
CASSEGLAGGAAQYF
>TRBV23-1|-|TRBJ2-6|-
TGCGCCAGCAGAAACTCGGAGTCTGGGGCCAACGTCCTGACTTTC
CASRNSESGANVLTF
>TRBV5-1|-|TRBJ2-5|-
TGCGCCAGCAGCCCCGTGGAGTGGGACCAAGAGACCCAGTACTTC
CASSPVEWDQETQYF
>TRBV7-2|-|TRBJ2-5|-
TGTGCCAGCAGCCCGTCGGGACACGAGACCCAGTACTTC
CASSPSGHETQYF
>TRBV7-9|-|TRBJ1-2|-
TGTGCCAGCAGCTTACCAGAAGGGAGAGGTGGCTACACCTTC
CASSLPEGRGGYTF
>TRBV27|-|TRBJ1-2|-
TGTGCCAGCAGGAGGGCCCGAGGGACACAAGCTAACTATGGCTACACCTTC
CASRRARGTQANYGYTF
>TRBV4-2|-|TRBJ2-3|-
TGTGCCAGCAGCCAAGTCGCGGGACACGTTACGCAGTATTTT
CASSQVAGHVTQYF
>TRBV7-2|-|TRBJ1-2|-
TGTGCCAGCAGCGCGACAGCCGGTGGCTACACCTTC
CASSATAGGYTF
>TRBV19|-|TRBJ1-2|-
TGTGCCAGTAGTCTGCGCGGTGGCTATGGCTACACCTTC
CASSLRGGYGYTF
>TRBV7-2|once|TRBJ2-1|TRBD1
TGTGCCAGCAGCTCCCAACCTGGACAGGGCCTCAATGAGCAGTTCTTC
CASSSQPGQGLNEQFF
>TRBV7-2|-|TRBJ1-1|-
TGTGCCAGCAGCTTAGGACAGGCGTGGGCTGAAGCTTTCTTT
CASSLGQAWAEAFF
>TRBV6-5|-|TRBJ2-1|-
TGTGCCAGCAGTTACTCGACAGGGAGGCTCGGTGAGCAGTTCTTC
CASSYSTGRLGEQFF
>TRBV4-3|few|TRBJ2-1|-
TGCGCCAGCAGCGGGGGAGTCAGGGTCAGCTCCTACAATGAGCAGTTCTTC
CASSGGVRVSSYNEQFF
>TRBV11-2|-|TRBJ2-2|TRBD2
TGTGCCAGCAGCTTAGTAGCGGGAGCAGGGACCGGGGAGCTGTTTTTT
CASSLVAGAGTGELFF
>TRBV19|-|TRBJ2-1|TRBD2
TGTGCCAGTAGTATTGCGACTAGCGACTACAATGAGCAGTTCTTC
CASSIATSDYNEQFF
>TRBV7-2|few|TRBJ1-1|TRBD1
TGTGCCAGCAGCCTACAGGGGGCTAGGGTGACTGAAGCTTTCTTT
CASSLQGARVTEAFF
>TRBV6-1|-|TRBJ1-4|-
TGTGCCAGCAGTGAAACGGGGAATGGTGAAAAACTGTTTTTT
CASSETGNGEKLFF
>TRBV29-1|-|TRBJ2-3|TRBD1
TGCAGCGGTGACAGGGACACAGATACGCAGTATTTT
CSGDRDTDTQYF
>TRBV19|-|TRBJ2-5|TRBD2
TGTGCCAGTAGGGCTAGCGGGATAGGTGAGACCCAGTACTTC
CASRASGIGETQYF
>TRBV13|-|TRBJ1-4|-
TGTGCCAGCAGTACCCGGGCTCCGAATGAAAAACTGTTTTTT
CASSTRAPNEKLFF
>TRBV11-3|-|TRBJ2-5|-
TGTGCCAGCAGCGCCCGAAGAGGTCAAGAGACCCAGTACTTC
CASSARRGQETQYF
>TRBV9|-|TRBJ1-2|-
TGTGCCAGCAGCTTTGGGGGAATAGCTAACTATGGCTACACCTTC
CASSFGGIANYGYTF